The 25 T cell receptor beta chains below were found in one sample sequenced in a study of blood T cell repertoires in COVID-19. Assay used: immunoSEQ multiplex PCR; TCRdb lists only in-frame clones, some missing. The data show about 200,000 clones, 90% seen once. The sample comprised peripheral blood. All receptors come from a middle-aged man with acute or convalescent COVID-19.

The V and J genes are TRBV27 and TRBJ2-5; D gene unclear. This CDR3 contains 14 residues. CDR1 is MNHEY, CDR2 SMNVEV, per germline (reference sequence). Between the trimmed V and J ends, which lost 0 bases and 1 base, there was a span of 6 bases. Here the CDR3 DNA reads TGTGCCAGCAGTTTATCTTGGGCCCAAGAGACCCAGTACTTC. This translates into CASSLSWAQETQYF.

This chain uses TRBV5-1 with TRBJ1-2; D is undetermined. The V and J ends lost 0 bases and 2 bases respectively, with 8 bases between them. This CDR3 region has 14 residues. Germline V lookup: CDR1 SGHRS, CDR2 YFSETQ. CDR3 residues: CASSLAVGNYGYTF. The CDR3 DNA reads as TGCGCCAGCAGCTTGGCCGTCGGGAACTATGGCTACACCTTC. Together with reference TRBV5-1 and TRBJ1-2, the CDR3 gives the full variable domain: KAGVTQTPRYLIKTRGQQVTLSCSPISGHRSVSWYQQTPGQGLQFLFEYFSETQRNKGNFPGRFSGRQFSNSRSEMNVSTLELGDSALYLCASSLAVGNYGYTFGSGTRLTVV.

V is TRBV6-6 and J is TRBJ1-2; no clear D gene. V was trimmed by 5 bases and J by 8 bases, leaving 12 bases between them. This CDR3 has 12 amino acids. CDR1 and CDR2 from the germline V gene are MNHNY and SVGAGI (reference sequence). The CDR3 spells CASSPRVEGYTF. The CDR3 DNA sequence: TGTGCCAGCAGTCCCCGGGTCGAGGGCTACACCTTC.

This chain links TRBV9 with TRBJ1-3; TRBD1 is a possible D gene (5 bases). Germline values: CDR1 SGDLS, CDR2 YYNGEE. Trimming left V 3 bases short and J 7 bases short, with 26 bases between. The CDR3 has 18 residues. CDR3 sequence: CASSASGVRGPGGNTIYF. The DNA of the CDR3 is TGTGCCAGCAGCGCCTCCGGGGTTAGGGGCCCCGGGGGGAACACCATATATTTT.

This clone turned up a few times. CDR3 nucleotide sequence: TGTGCCAGCCCGCAGGGGGCACAAGAGACCCAGTACTTC. Protein sequence: CASPQGAQETQYF. The chain recombines TRBV18 with TRBJ2-5; 8 bases match TRBD1. CDR1 KGHSH and CDR2 LQKENI come from the germline V gene. Losses at the gene ends were 8 bases for V and 2 bases for J; bases not matched to a gene: 4. The CDR3 is 13 amino acids.

The chain recombines TRBV30 with TRBJ2-3, with D perhaps matching TRBD1 (6 bases). CDR1 and CDR2 (germline): GTSNPN, SVGIG (reference sequence). Between the trimmed V and J ends, which lost 0 bases and 0 bases, there was a span of 19 bases. CDR3 length: 18 amino acids. As DNA, the CDR3 is TGTGCCTGGAGTGTAGGTCTGGTTGGGGGCACTAGCACAGATACGCAGTATTTT. The encoded protein is CAWSVGLVGGTSTDTQYF.

The CDR3 DNA is TGTGCCAGTAGTCCCCCCGGGAAGACCCAGTACTTC. Amino acids: CASSPPGKTQYF. This chain joins TRBV19 and TRBJ2-5, with D possibly matching TRBD2 (5 bases). V was trimmed by 5 bases and J by 6 bases, leaving 10 bases between them. Germline lookup yields CDR1 LNHDA and CDR2 SQIVND (reference sequence). The CDR3 spans 12 residues.

This clone was counted between two and nine times. The chain links TRBV27 to TRBJ2-7; TRBD2 might be the D (6 bases). The V gene lost 4 bases and the J gene lost 0 bases, with 10 bases spanning the gap. The CDR3 length is 14 residues. Germline V gene data show CDR1 as MNHEY and CDR2 as SMNVEV (reference sequence). CDR3 sequence: CASSSLTSSYEQYF. The DNA of the CDR3 is TGTGCCAGCAGTTCCCTGACTAGCTCCTACGAGCAGTACTTC.

The gene calls are TRBV19 and TRBJ2-4, with 8 bases fitting TRBD2. The germline gives CDR1 LNHDA, CDR2 SQIVND (reference sequence). The CDR3 spans 14 residues. The junction had 6 bases not matched to a gene; V was cut back by 2 bases and J by 9 bases. The CDR3 region is CASSIRAGGGIQYF. The CDR3 DNA reads as TGTGCCAGTAGTATAAGGGCGGGAGGAGGCATTCAGTACTTC. The full variable domain, with the rest looked up from reference TRBV19 and TRBJ2-4, is DGGITQSPKYLFRKEGQNVTLSCEQNLNHDAMYWYRQDPGQGLRLIYYSQIVNDFQKGDIAEGYSVSREKKESFPLTVTSAQKNPTAFYLCASSIRAGGGIQYFGAGTRLSVL.

The chain couples TRBV5-4 to TRBJ1-2; TRBD1 aligns across 8 bases. The CDR3 covers 15 residues. Germline CDR1 and CDR2: SGHNT and YYREEE (reference sequence). J was trimmed by 5 bases and V by 4 bases; bases with no gene match: 10. CDR3 in amino acids: CASSSRQGPSYGYTF. The DNA for the CDR3 is TGTGCCAGCAGCAGCAGACAGGGGCCCTCTTATGGCTACACCTTC.

The gene calls are TRBV4-2 and TRBJ2-3; TRBD1 agrees at 9 bases. V lost 4 bases to trimming and J lost 4 bases; unmatched junction nucleotides: 24. In germline, CDR1 is LGHNA, CDR2 YNFKEQ. The CDR3 is 21 amino acids. CDR3 sequence reads: CASSRGIRGTGRILGPDTQYF. CDR3 sequence (DNA): TGTGCCAGCAGCCGGGGTATACGAGGGACAGGGAGAATATTGGGGCCAGATACGCAGTATTTT.

V is TRBV30 and J is TRBJ2-1; 7 positions agree with TRBD2. This CDR3 spans 19 amino acids. Germline V gene sequence: CDR1 GTSNPN, CDR2 SVGIG (reference sequence). Trimming removed 3 bases from V and 5 bases from J; junction bases left unmatched: 22. Written as DNA, the CDR3 is TGTGCCTGGAGAGGGAGGGGACTTTCATCGGTGAGGCGGGACAATGAGCAGTTCTTC. Translation gives CAWRGRGLSSVRRDNEQFF.

This clone has just a few counts. The chain carries TRBV21-1 and TRBJ2-7; the table's D call TRBD2 went unverified against the DNA. TRBV21-1 is deemed a pseudogene. The CDR3 sequence is 13 residues long. The CDR3 DNA is TGTGCCAGCAGCGCCCGGAGCCCCTACGAGCAGTACTTC. It translates to CASSARSPYEQYF.

The rearrangement joins TRBV19 to TRBJ1-2, with no clear D. V gave up 3 bases and J gave up 5 bases, with 19 bases separating them. The CDR3 is 16 residues long. Per germline, CDR1 LNHDA and CDR2 SQIVND (reference sequence). The CDR3 sequence is CASSITLPAGFYGYTF. The CDR3 nucleotides are TGTGCCAGTAGTATCACCCTTCCCGCCGGGTTTTATGGCTACACCTTC.

The chain couples TRBV9 to TRBJ2-2; D is perhaps TRBD1 (5 bases). Trimming removed 4 bases at V and 3 bases at J, with 25 bases between. The CDR3 has 19 amino acids. The germline V gene encodes CDR1 SGDLS and CDR2 YYNGEE. CDR3 sequence (DNA): TGTGCCAGCAGCAGCCCGCTTTTTGCTTCAGGGTCGCACACCGGGGAGCTGTTTTTT. The encoded protein is CASSSPLFASGSHTGELFF.

CDR3 DNA: TGTGCCAGCAGCCCCTCCGACAGGGAGTGGGAAAAACTGTTTTTT. Translated, it gives CASSPSDREWEKLFF. The rearrangement joins TRBV7-9 to TRBJ1-4, with 7 bases aligning to TRBD1. The CDR3 totals 15 residues. In germline, CDR1 is SEHNR, CDR2 FQNEAQ (reference sequence). V dropped 5 bases and J dropped 8; count of bases not matched to a gene: 11. The full variable domain, rest sourced from reference TRBV7-9 and TRBJ1-4, is DTGVSQNPRHKITKRGQNVTFRCDPISEHNRLYWYRQTLGQGPEFLTYFQNEAQLEKSRLLSDRFSAERPKGSFSTLEIQRTEQGDSAMYLCASSPSDREWEKLFFGSGTQLSVL.

V is TRBV5-1 and J is TRBJ2-1; maybe TRBD2 (6 bases). The V end was cut by 4 bases, the J end by 4 bases, with 12 bases between. Germline CDR1 reads SGHRS; CDR2 reads YFSETQ. CDR3 length equals 14 residues. The DNA of the CDR3 is TGCGCCAGCAGCGCCCGGGACTTGTACAATGAGCAGTTCTTC. Translating it yields CASSARDLYNEQFF. The whole variable domain, filled in from reference TRBV5-1 and TRBJ2-1, reads KAGVTQTPRYLIKTRGQQVTLSCSPISGHRSVSWYQQTPGQGLQFLFEYFSETQRNKGNFPGRFSGRQFSNSRSEMNVSTLELGDSALYLCASSARDLYNEQFFGPGTRLTVL.

V usage is TRBV15 and J usage is TRBJ2-1; no clear D gene. The V end was cut by 5 bases, the J end by 7 bases, with 18 bases between. Germline V gene data show CDR1 as LNHNV and CDR2 as YYDKDF (reference sequence). This CDR3 has 15 amino acids. The CDR3 bases are TGTGCCACCAGCCAACAAAGAGGATTCGGTAATGAGCAGTTCTTC. Encoded protein: CATSQQRGFGNEQFF.

V usage is TRBV19 and J usage is TRBJ1-5; possible D gene TRBD1, 6 bases. This CDR3 spans 14 amino acids. The V end was cut by 2 bases, the J end by 7 bases, with 12 bases between. CDR1 and CDR2 (germline): LNHDA, SQIVND (reference sequence). The CDR3 region has the DNA TGTGCCAGTAGTATATGGCAGGGGACGCAGCCCCAGCATTTT. Its translation is CASSIWQGTQPQHF.

The CDR3 nucleotides are TGTGCCAGCAGCTTTAGCTCACAGGGCGCCGGGGAGCTGTTTTTT. Encoded protein: CASSFSSQGAGELFF. This chain links TRBV3-1 (or the pseudogene TRBV3-2) with TRBJ2-2, with D perhaps TRBD1 (6 bases). V dropped 5 bases and J dropped 6 bases, with 16 bases sitting between them. The germline V gene has CDR1 LGHDT and CDR2 YNNKEL (reference sequence). CDR3 length: 15 amino acids.

This chain uses TRBV4-3 with TRBJ1-5; D unclear. Trimming left V 0 bases short and J 3 bases short, with 12 bases between. The germline V gene has CDR1 LGHNA and CDR2 YSLEER. The CDR3 length is 16 residues. CDR3 sequence reads: CASSQDLAGNNQPQHF. Here the CDR3 DNA reads TGCGCCAGCAGCCAAGATCTGGCGGGAAACAATCAGCCCCAGCATTTT.

This rearrangement joins TRBV6-5 to TRBJ1-6; TRBD1 is a possible D gene (6 bases). V lost 6 bases and J lost 6, with 12 bases in between. CDR1 and CDR2 (germline): MNHEY, SVGAGI. This CDR3 region has 14 residues. CDR3 nucleotide sequence: TGTGCCAGCAGCCCCGCGGGGGCTAATTCACCCCTCCACTTT. Translating it yields CASSPAGANSPLHF.

The genes are TRBV7-9 and TRBJ2-3; no reliable D call. Germline V CDR1 and CDR2: SEHNR, FQNEAQ (reference sequence). This CDR3 is built from 14 residues. V dropped 2 bases and J dropped 1 base, with 7 bases sitting between them. The CDR3 loop is CASSLPRGTDTQYF. The DNA for the CDR3 is TGTGCCAGCAGCTTACCTCGGGGCACAGATACGCAGTATTTT.

The V gene is TRBV15, the J gene TRBJ2-1; TRBD2 matches 8 bases. Germline trimming cut 2 bases from V and 6 bases from J; bases unmatched to any gene: 9. The CDR3 runs to 16 residues. CDR1 and CDR2 (germline): LNHNV, YYDKDF (reference sequence). CDR3 loop: CATSRRSGGASNEQFF. CDR3 in DNA: TGTGCCACCAGCAGACGAAGCGGGGGAGCCTCCAATGAGCAGTTCTTC.

The V gene is TRBV6-1, the J gene TRBJ2-1; D possibly corresponds to TRBD1 (6 bases). The CDR3 sequence is 16 residues long. The V gene lost 4 bases and the J gene lost 0 bases, with 13 bases spanning the gap. Per the germline V gene, CDR1 is MNHNS and CDR2 is SASEGT. CDR3 nucleotide sequence: TGTGCCAGCAGTGGACGAGACAGGAGCTCCTACAATGAGCAGTTCTTC. It translates to CASSGRDRSSYNEQFF.